Listed below are T cell receptor beta chains from one sample, sequenced in a study of T cell repertoires in cytomegalovirus infection. These receptors' targets are unknown. TCRdb used MiXCR to reprocess the reads, holding one entry per CDR3 protein. The sample yields about 310,000 distinct CDR3 sequences, around 25% seen once. Material: cultured PBMCs, obtained from culture after CMV antigen stimulation. Source of these receptors: a human donor in good health (CMV status not recorded). Some clones in this sample may be carry-over from other donors' samples. Both conserved end residues are part of each CDR3. The D gene is left open where the match is weak. Not every row has a clone size; where given, it reads once, few, many or a size class.

V: TRBV24-1; J: TRBJ2-5; D: NA; size: few; CDR3: CATSEGREETQYF; DNA: TGTGCCACCAGTGAAGGCAGAGAAGAGACCCAGTACTTC
V: TRBV11-2; J: TRBJ2-1; D: NA; size: many; CDR3: CASSPRGQSTYNEQFF; DNA: TGTGCCAGCAGCCCTAGGGGCCAATCGACCTACAATGAGCAGTTCTTC
V: TRBV7-9; J: TRBJ1-1; D: NA; size: few; CDR3: CASSFTMNTEAFF; DNA: TGTGCCAGCAGCTTCACAATGAACACTGAAGCTTTCTTT
V: TRBV7-9; J: TRBJ1-4; D: NA; size: NA; CDR3: CASSPAVGLRDEKLFF; DNA: TGTGCCAGCAGCCCGGCGGTGGGGCTTAGGGATGAAAAACTGTTTTTT
V: TRBV4-1; J: TRBJ2-7; D: NA; size: few; CDR3: CASSQVMVAVDEQYF; DNA: TGCGCCAGCAGCCAAGTGATGGTGGCGGTTGACGAGCAGTACTTC
V: TRBV28; J: TRBJ2-7; D: NA; size: NA; CDR3: CASSELGSGEQYF; DNA: TGTGCCAGCAGCGAACTAGGGTCGGGCGAGCAGTACTTC
V: TRBV6-4; J: TRBJ2-2; D: NA; size: NA; CDR3: CASSLDFNTGELFF; DNA: TGTGCCAGCAGTCTGGACTTTAACACCGGGGAGCTGTTTTTT
V: TRBV7-2; J: TRBJ2-5; D: TRBD2; size: NA; CDR3: CASSLAPQRGGETQYF; DNA: TGTGCCAGCAGCTTAGCCCCCCAGCGGGGCGGGGAGACCCAGTACTTC
V: TRBV11-3; J: TRBJ2-5; D: TRBD2; size: few; CDR3: CASSPYYRRNPTAGEETQYF; DNA: TGTGCCAGCAGCCCCTATTACAGGAGGAACCCGACAGCGGGGGAAGAGACCCAGTACTTC
V: TRBV7-2; J: TRBJ2-1; D: NA; size: many; CDR3: CASSLAWAVDEQFF; DNA: TGTGCCAGCAGCTTAGCCTGGGCTGTAGATGAGCAGTTCTTC
V: TRBV15; J: TRBJ2-7; D: NA; size: NA; CDR3: CATSGPGPTRTYSYEQYF; DNA: TGTGCCACCAGCGGCCCTGGGCCAACCCGAACCTATTCCTACGAGCAGTACTTC